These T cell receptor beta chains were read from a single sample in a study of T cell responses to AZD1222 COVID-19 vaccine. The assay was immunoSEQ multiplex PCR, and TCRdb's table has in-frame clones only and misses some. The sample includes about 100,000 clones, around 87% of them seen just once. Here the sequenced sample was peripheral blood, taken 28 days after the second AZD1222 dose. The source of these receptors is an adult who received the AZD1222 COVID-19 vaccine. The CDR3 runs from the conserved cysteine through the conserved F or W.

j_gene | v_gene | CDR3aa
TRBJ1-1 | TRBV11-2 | CASSLQGGIAEAFF
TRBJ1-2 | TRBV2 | CASSENRGPNYGYTF
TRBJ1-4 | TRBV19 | CASSINVREKLFF
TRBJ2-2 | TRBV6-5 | CASSSWVGGRF
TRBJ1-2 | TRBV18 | CASSPMGQGGYTF
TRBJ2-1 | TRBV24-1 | CATSDPSGRTGNEQFF
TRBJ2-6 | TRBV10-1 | CASSPAGANVLTF
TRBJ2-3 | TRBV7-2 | CASSPGFVRTDTQYF
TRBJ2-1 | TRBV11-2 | CASSSGARDEQFF
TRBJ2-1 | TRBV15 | CATSREPPHEQFF
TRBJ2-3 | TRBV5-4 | CASSLGGLSTDTQYF
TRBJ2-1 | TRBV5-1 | CASTQEGAWSSYNEQFF
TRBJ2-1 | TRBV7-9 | CASSPGGAAPYNEQFF
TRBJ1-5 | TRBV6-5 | CASSSTGNFNQPQHF
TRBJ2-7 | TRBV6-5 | CASSYSGRTEQYF
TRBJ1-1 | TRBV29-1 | CSARDLEAFF
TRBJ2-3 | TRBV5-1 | CASSLDTSSGTDTQYF
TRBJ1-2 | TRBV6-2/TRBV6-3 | CASSATGDGYTF
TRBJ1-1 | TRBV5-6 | CASSGTVTNTEAFF
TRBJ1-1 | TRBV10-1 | CASSESGEGAFF
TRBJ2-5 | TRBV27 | CASSLVRAGVGETQYF
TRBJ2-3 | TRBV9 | CASSVYGGGATDTQYF
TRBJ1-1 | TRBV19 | CASSMRARATEAFF
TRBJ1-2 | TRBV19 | CASTVGLIPDGYTF
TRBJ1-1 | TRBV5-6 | CASSLVGGETEAFF
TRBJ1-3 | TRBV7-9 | CASSLDRLSGNTIYF
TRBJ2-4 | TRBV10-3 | CATMDRDYNYIQYF
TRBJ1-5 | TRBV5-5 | CASSLSRVVNQPQHF
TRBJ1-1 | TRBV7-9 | CASRADRGSGNTEAFF
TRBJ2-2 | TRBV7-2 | CASSPGTGGNTGELFF
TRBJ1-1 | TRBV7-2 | CASSFLFVGWDTEAFF
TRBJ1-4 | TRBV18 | CASSPGTGNEKLFF
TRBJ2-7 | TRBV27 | CASSPTGGDEQYF
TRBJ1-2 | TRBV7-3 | CASSLGVGGYTF
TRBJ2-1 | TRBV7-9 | CASSLYLASYNEQFF
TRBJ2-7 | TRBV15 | CATSRRSGSHEQYF
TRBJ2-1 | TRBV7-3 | CASSLGLAGLSSYNEQFF